The next 27 T cell receptor beta chains were all read from a single sample in a study of blood T cell repertoires in COVID-19. Using immunoSEQ multiplex PCR, the repertoire was profiled, and TCRdb retains in-frame clones only, with some absent. The sample records about 220,000 clones, 80% to 90% being singletons. Material: peripheral blood. The receptor set was obtained from a middle-aged man with active or convalescent COVID-19.

This chain uses TRBV5-1 with TRBJ1-2; TRBD1 matches 7 bases. The V gene's germline CDR1 is SGHRS and CDR2 YFSETQ. The CDR3 contains 16 residues. With V trimmed by 3 bases and J by 5 bases, 13 bases remained unmatched. As DNA, the CDR3 is TGCGCCAGCAGCTCAAAACAGGGGTCCCTGGGATATGGCTACACCTTC. Its protein is CASSSKQGSLGYGYTF. Supplemented by reference TRBV5-1 and TRBJ1-2, the full variable domain reads KAGVTQTPRYLIKTRGQQVTLSCSPISGHRSVSWYQQTPGQGLQFLFEYFSETQRNKGNFPGRFSGRQFSNSRSEMNVSTLELGDSALYLCASSSKQGSLGYGYTFGSGTRLTVV.

This chain joins TRBV9 and TRBJ2-1, with TRBD2 identical over 7 bases. Germline V lookup: CDR1 SGDLS, CDR2 YYNGEE. Unmatched junction bases numbered 12, after V lost 5 bases and J lost 1 base. This CDR3 has 17 amino acids. CDR3 in amino acids: CASSQESGALSYNEQFF. DNA for the CDR3: TGTGCCAGCAGTCAGGAGAGCGGGGCCCTATCCTACAATGAGCAGTTCTTC.

This sequence joins TRBV4-3 and TRBJ2-1; D might be TRBD2 (5 bases). The CDR3 is 15 residues long. V was clipped by 0 bases and J by 0 bases, with 6 bases between them. Germline assignment: CDR1 LGHNA and CDR2 YSLEER. The CDR3 sequence is CASSQEGSSYNEQFF. The DNA of the CDR3 is TGCGCCAGCAGCCAAGAGGGGAGCTCCTACAATGAGCAGTTCTTC.

The DNA of the CDR3 is TGTGCCAGCAGCAAAGAGGGGCCTAGCGGGGGATGCAATGAGCAGTTCTTC. It translates to CASSKEGPSGGCNEQFF. This chain joins TRBV21-1 and TRBJ2-1; the tabulated D call, TRBD2, remains unverified against the DNA. TRBV21-1 is termed a pseudogene. The CDR3 is 17 amino acids.

This clone was counted ten times or more. J is TRBJ2-7 and V is TRBV4-3; 7 bases align to TRBD1. CDR3 length: 17 residues. The germline V gene encodes CDR1 LGHNA and CDR2 YSLEER. Trimming at V came to 0 bases and at J to 1 base, leaving 9 bases not matched to a gene. CDR3 DNA sequence: TGCGCCAGCAGCCAAGACCAGCAGGGGGTGATATCCTACGAGCAGTACTTC. It encodes CASSQDQQGVISYEQYF.

The chain links TRBV7-6 to TRBJ2-7; the match to TRBD2 covers 10 bases. The V segment lost 0 bases and the J segment 6 bases; nucleotides outside the gene matches: 8. The CDR3 length is 16 residues. Per the germline V gene, CDR1 is SGHVS and CDR2 is FNYEAQ. The CDR3 is CASSLATSGMAGEQYF. CDR3 DNA: TGTGCCAGCAGCTTAGCAACTAGCGGGATGGCGGGCGAGCAGTACTTC.

V and J are TRBV7-2 and TRBJ1-3, with D maybe TRBD1 (5 bases). The CDR3 has 16 residues. Looked up from germline, CDR1 is SGHTA and CDR2 is FQGNSA. The V end lost 1 base, the J end lost 2 bases, and 12 bases lay between the germline ends. The CDR3 region is CASSLVFGGAGNTIYF. CDR3 DNA sequence: TGTGCCAGCAGCTTAGTCTTCGGGGGGGCTGGAAACACCATATATTTT.

This clone was recorded only once. This chain links TRBV6-2 or TRBV6-3 with TRBJ2-4, with D perhaps TRBD1 (6 bases). The germline V gene has CDR1 MNHEY and CDR2 SVGEGT. The CDR3 is 14 amino acids. The V end was cut by 0 bases, the J end by 9 bases, with 12 bases between. CDR3 in DNA: TGTGCCAGCAGTTACTCGGGGGCCTGGGGCATTCAGTACTTC. Amino acids: CASSYSGAWGIQYF.

This chain joins TRBV12-5 and TRBJ2-2; D is unresolved. Germline CDR1 is LGHNT and CDR2 is FRNRAP. Trimming removed 1 base from V and 4 bases from J, with 4 bases in between. The CDR3 totals 13 residues. The CDR3, as DNA: TGTGCTAGTGGTTTGGCCGTCACCGGGGAGCTGTTTTTT. Protein: CASGLAVTGELFF. The full variable domain, completed using reference TRBV12-5 and TRBJ2-2, is DARVTQTPRHKVTEMGQEVTMRCQPILGHNTVFWYRQTMMQGLELLAYFRNRAPLDDSGMPKDRFSAEMPDATLATLKIQPSEPRDSAVYFCASGLAVTGELFFGEGSRLTVL.

V is TRBV23-1 and J is TRBJ1-5; no definite D call. TRBV23-1 is an ORF, with its function uncertain. The CDR3 is 18 amino acids. V lost 1 base and J lost 0, with 16 bases in between. The CDR3 loop reads CASSQWAHPAHSNQPQHF. CDR3 nucleotide sequence: TGCGCCAGCAGTCAATGGGCCCACCCCGCCCATAGCAATCAGCCCCAGCATTTT.

The rearrangement uses TRBV18 and TRBJ2-2; a weak D match, TRBD2 (6 bases). V lost 1 base and J 6 bases, leaving 9 bases between the germline ends. CDR1 and CDR2 (germline): KGHSH, LQKENI. This CDR3 has 14 amino acids. The CDR3 loop reads CASSPRGNSGELFF. CDR3 sequence (DNA): TGTGCCAGCTCACCACGCGGGAATTCCGGGGAGCTGTTTTTT. Filled out from reference TRBV18 and TRBJ2-2, the complete variable domain reads NAGVMQNPRHLVRRRGQEARLRCSPMKGHSHVYWYRQLPEEGLKFMVYLQKENIIDESGMPKERFSAEFPKEGPSILRIQQVVRGDSAAYFCASSPRGNSGELFFGEGSRLTVL.

The genes are TRBV19 and TRBJ1-5; no reliable D call. V lost 3 bases to trimming and J lost 0 bases, with 12 bases between them. Germline V gene lookup returns CDR1 LNHDA and CDR2 SQIVND (reference sequence). The CDR3 consists of 16 residues. As DNA, the CDR3 is TGTGCCAGTAGTATTTCAGGAAGACATAGCAATCAGCCCCAGCATTTT. It translates to CASSISGRHSNQPQHF.

The chain couples TRBV5-1 to TRBJ2-2; D call uncertain. From germline, CDR1 is SGHRS and CDR2 YFSETQ. Trimming shortened V by 3 bases and J by 2 bases, and 8 bases separated the two germline ends. This CDR3 spans 14 amino acids. The CDR3 region is CASSSRGNTGELFF. CDR3 in DNA: TGCGCCAGCAGCTCCCGAGGTAACACCGGGGAGCTGTTTTTT.

The chain recombines TRBV12-3 or TRBV12-4 with TRBJ2-5; D call uncertain. CDR3 length equals 13 residues. The V end was cut by 1 base, the J end by 4 bases, with 7 bases between. This CDR3 is CASSLVEIETQYF. DNA of the CDR3: TGTGCCAGCAGTTTAGTGGAGATAGAGACCCAGTACTTC.

The chain combines TRBV18 with TRBJ2-1, with TRBD1 matching over 7 bases. In germline, CDR1 is KGHSH, CDR2 LQKENI. Trimming at V came to 3 bases and at J to 7 bases, leaving 6 bases not matched to a gene. The CDR3 extends over 14 amino acids. CDR3 protein: CASSPIQGWNEQFF. The CDR3 bases are TGTGCCAGCTCACCTATACAGGGGTGGAATGAGCAGTTCTTC.

In this sample, this clone turned up a few times. The rearrangement joins TRBV7-7 to TRBJ2-7; 8 bases fit TRBD1. CDR3 length: 13 amino acids. Germline lookup yields CDR1 SSHAT and CDR2 FNYEAQ (reference sequence). The junction had 6 bases not matched to a gene; V was cut back by 5 bases and J by 6 bases. The CDR3 nucleotides are TGTGCCAGCAGCCTAATGACAGGGGCCGAGCAGTACTTC. As protein: CASSLMTGAEQYF.

This clone was observed a single time. The chain combines TRBV6-1 with TRBJ1-4, with D perhaps TRBD1 (5 bases). Trimming took 2 bases from V and 2 from J, leaving 9 bases between them. Per germline, CDR1 MNHNS and CDR2 SASEGT. The CDR3 covers 15 residues. The CDR3, as DNA: TGTGCCAGCAGTGAATTTCGACAGACTAATGAAAAACTGTTTTTT. It codes for CASSEFRQTNEKLFF.

This chain connects TRBV7-9 to TRBJ2-1; TRBD1 is a possible D gene (8 bases). This CDR3 has 13 amino acids. Trimming removed 5 bases at V and 9 bases at J, with 14 bases between. Germline V gene sequence: CDR1 SEHNR, CDR2 FQNEAQ (reference sequence). For the CDR3, the DNA is TGTGCCAGCAGCCAGACAGGGGAGGGTGAGCAGTTCTTC. This gives the protein CASSQTGEGEQFF.

This clone was seen a single time. V is TRBV15 and J is TRBJ1-2; no reliable D call. Trimming removed 2 bases at V and 8 bases at J, with 9 bases between. The CDR3 is made up of 12 amino acids. The germline V gene encodes CDR1 LNHNV and CDR2 YYDKDF (reference sequence). This chain's CDR3 is CATSRRGGGYTF. DNA of the CDR3: TGTGCCACCAGCAGACGGGGTGGAGGCTACACCTTC.

This chain connects TRBV28 to TRBJ2-1; D is uncertain. Germline CDR1 reads MDHEN; CDR2 reads SYDVKM. Deletions cut 0 bases from V and 10 bases from J, with 4 bases between. CDR3 length equals 11 residues. CDR3 DNA sequence: TGTGCCAGCAGTTTATGGAGGGAGCAGTTCTTC. It encodes CASSLWREQFF.

This rearrangement joins TRBV6-5 to TRBJ1-2, with a weak D call TRBD1 (5 bases). Trimming shortened V by 6 bases and J by 6 bases, and 14 bases separated the two germline ends. CDR1 MNHEY and CDR2 SVGAGI come from the germline V gene. The CDR3 is 13 residues long. The CDR3, as DNA: TGTGCCAGCAGAAGGGGAACAGCCGATGGCTACACCTTC. Protein product: CASRRGTADGYTF.

About this clone itself: The sample holds other DNA sequences that translate to the same CDR3. The V and J genes are TRBV6-5 and TRBJ2-7; TRBD2 matches at 9 bases. The germline V gene encodes CDR1 MNHEY and CDR2 SVGAGI. Germline trimming cut 2 bases from V and 4 bases from J; bases unmatched to any gene: 3. This CDR3 spans 14 amino acids. CDR3 sequence: CASSYGAGGYEQYF. CDR3 nucleotides: TGTGCCAGCAGTTACGGGGCGGGAGGGTACGAGCAGTACTTC.

The rearrangement uses TRBV25-1 and TRBJ2-1; D is unclear. Per germline, CDR1 MGHDK and CDR2 SYGVNS. V was cut by 0 bases and J by 10 bases, with 16 bases left in between. There are 15 residues in the CDR3. The CDR3 DNA is TGTGCCAGCAGTGAATACGGCGATAGCCCGGAAGAGCAGTTCTTC. Its translation: CASSEYGDSPEEQFF.

CDR3 loop: CASSLGGTRTDTQYF. The CDR3 DNA follows: TGTGCCAGCAGTTTGGGCGGGACCCGCACAGATACGCAGTATTTT. The V and J genes are TRBV28 and TRBJ2-3, with a weak D call TRBD2 (6 bases). V was pared by 3 bases and J by 1 base, with 11 bases between. The CDR3 is made up of 15 amino acids. Germline values: CDR1 MDHEN, CDR2 SYDVKM. The full variable domain, completed using reference TRBV28 and TRBJ2-3, is DVKVTQSSRYLVKRTGEKVFLECVQDMDHENMFWYRQDPGLGLRLIYFSYDVKMKEKGDIPEGYSVSREKKERFSLILESASTNQTSMYLCASSLGGTRTDTQYFGPGTRLTVL.

The rearrangement joins TRBV15 to TRBJ1-2; weak D call: TRBD1 (5 bases). The CDR3 totals 13 residues. With 0 bases removed from V and 8 bases from J, the gap between germline ends came to 10 bases. Germline CDR1 is LNHNV and CDR2 is YYDKDF (reference sequence). CDR3 sequence (DNA): TGTGCCACCAGCAGAGAAAGGGGTAGGGGCTACACCTTC. Amino acids: CATSRERGRGYTF.

A few counts support this clone. The V and J genes are TRBV7-9 and TRBJ2-2, with 8 bases that match TRBD2. CDR1 and CDR2 from the germline V gene are SEHNR and FQNEAQ (reference sequence). The CDR3 extends over 13 amino acids. V was pared by 11 bases and J by 4 bases, with 6 bases of the junction left unmatched. For the CDR3, the DNA is TGTGCCGGTCAGCGGGGGTCCACCGGGGAGCTGTTTTTT. Amino acids: CAGQRGSTGELFF.

The rearrangement links TRBV28 to TRBJ2-1; weak D call: TRBD1 (6 bases). From germline, CDR1 is MDHEN and CDR2 SYDVKM. The V gene lost 5 bases and the J gene lost 0 bases, with 14 bases spanning the gap. CDR3 length: 16 residues. CDR3 bases: TGTGCCAGCAGTACGACAGGCAAAGGCTCCTACAATGAGCAGTTCTTC. Translation gives CASSTTGKGSYNEQFF. The variable domain in full, with the rest retrieved from reference TRBV28 and TRBJ2-1, is DVKVTQSSRYLVKRTGEKVFLECVQDMDHENMFWYRQDPGLGLRLIYFSYDVKMKEKGDIPEGYSVSREKKERFSLILESASTNQTSMYLCASSTTGKGSYNEQFFGPGTRLTVL.